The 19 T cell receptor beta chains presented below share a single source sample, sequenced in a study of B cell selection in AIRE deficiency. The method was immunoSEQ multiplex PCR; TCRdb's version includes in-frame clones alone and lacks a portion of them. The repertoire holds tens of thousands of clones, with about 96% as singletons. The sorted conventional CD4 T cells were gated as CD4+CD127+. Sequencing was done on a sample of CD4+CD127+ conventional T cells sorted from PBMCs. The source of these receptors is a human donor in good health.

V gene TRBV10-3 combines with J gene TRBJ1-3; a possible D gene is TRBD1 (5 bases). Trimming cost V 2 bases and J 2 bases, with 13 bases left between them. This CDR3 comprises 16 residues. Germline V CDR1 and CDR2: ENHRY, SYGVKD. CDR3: CAISEVVAGTGNTIYF. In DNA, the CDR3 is TGTGCCATCAGTGAGGTAGTGGCAGGGACTGGAAACACCATATATTTT.

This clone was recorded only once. This CDR3 is CASSSYRGKGEQFF. The CDR3 nucleotides read TGTGCCAGCAGCTCCTACAGGGGTAAGGGTGAGCAGTTCTTC. This rearrangement joins TRBV11-1 to TRBJ2-1, with 7 bases lining up with TRBD1. The V segment lost 4 bases and the J segment 9 bases; nucleotides outside the gene matches: 9. Germline CDR1 is SGHAT and CDR2 is FQDESV (reference sequence). The CDR3 loop spans 14 amino acids.

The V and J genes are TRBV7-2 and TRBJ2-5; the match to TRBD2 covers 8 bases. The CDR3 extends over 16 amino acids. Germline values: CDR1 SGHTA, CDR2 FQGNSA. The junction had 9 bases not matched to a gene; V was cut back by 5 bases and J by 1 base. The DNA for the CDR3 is TGTGCCAGCAGCCCTTGGAGCGGGGGCCCCCAAGAGACCCAGTACTTC. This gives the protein CASSPWSGGPQETQYF.

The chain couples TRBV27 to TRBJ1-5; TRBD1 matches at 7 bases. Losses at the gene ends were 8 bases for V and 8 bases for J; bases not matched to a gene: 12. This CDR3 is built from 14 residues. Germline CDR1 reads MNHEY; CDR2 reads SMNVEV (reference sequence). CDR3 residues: CASGQLRGREPQHF. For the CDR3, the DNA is TGTGCCAGCGGCCAATTAAGGGGGCGGGAGCCCCAGCATTTT.

Written as DNA, the CDR3 is TGCGCCAGCAGCATCCAACAGGGGAGGAACACTGAAGCTTTCTTT. This encodes CASSIQQGRNTEAFF. The J gene is TRBJ1-1, the V gene TRBV5-1; 7 nucleotides match TRBD1. V lost 4 bases to trimming and J lost 1 base; unmatched junction nucleotides: 7. The CDR3 contains 15 residues. CDR1 and CDR2 (germline): SGHRS, YFSETQ.

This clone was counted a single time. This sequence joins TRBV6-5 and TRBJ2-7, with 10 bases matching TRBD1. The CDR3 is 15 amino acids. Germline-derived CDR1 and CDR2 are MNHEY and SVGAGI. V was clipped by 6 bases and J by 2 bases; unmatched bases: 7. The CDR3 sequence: CASSSRQGATYEQYF. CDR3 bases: TGTGCCAGCAGCAGTCGACAGGGGGCCACCTACGAGCAGTACTTC.

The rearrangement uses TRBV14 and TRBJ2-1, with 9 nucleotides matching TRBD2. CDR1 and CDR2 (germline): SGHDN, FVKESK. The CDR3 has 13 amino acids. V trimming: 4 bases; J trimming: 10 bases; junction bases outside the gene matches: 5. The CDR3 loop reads CASSPLGLAEQFF. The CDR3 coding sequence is TGTGCCAGCAGCCCTCTCGGACTAGCGGAGCAGTTCTTC.

The DNA for the CDR3 is TGTGCCAGCAGCCTGGACAGTTCAGGCTATGGCTACACCTTC. As protein: CASSLDSSGYGYTF. V and J are TRBV6-1 and TRBJ1-2; possible D gene TRBD1, 6 bases. Trimming removed 6 bases from V and 4 bases from J, with 15 bases in between. Germline V CDR1 and CDR2: MNHNS, SASEGT. This CDR3 is 14 amino acids long.

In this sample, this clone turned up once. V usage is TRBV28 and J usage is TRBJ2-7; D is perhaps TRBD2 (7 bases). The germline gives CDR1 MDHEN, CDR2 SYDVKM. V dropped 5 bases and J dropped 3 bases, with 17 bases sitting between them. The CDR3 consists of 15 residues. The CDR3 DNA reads TGTGCCAGCAGTAGGGGGGGGCTGGCGGACTACGAGCAGTACTTC. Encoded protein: CASSRGGLADYEQYF. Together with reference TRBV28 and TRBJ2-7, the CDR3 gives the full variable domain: DVKVTQSSRYLVKRTGEKVFLECVQDMDHENMFWYRQDPGLGLRLIYFSYDVKMKEKGDIPEGYSVSREKKERFSLILESASTNQTSMYLCASSRGGLADYEQYFGPGTRLTVT.

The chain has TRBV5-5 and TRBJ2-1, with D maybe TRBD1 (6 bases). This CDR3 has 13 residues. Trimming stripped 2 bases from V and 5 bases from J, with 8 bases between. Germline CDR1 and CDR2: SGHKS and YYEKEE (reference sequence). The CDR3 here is CASSFGQHNEQFF. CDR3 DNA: TGTGCCAGCAGCTTCGGACAGCACAATGAGCAGTTCTTC.

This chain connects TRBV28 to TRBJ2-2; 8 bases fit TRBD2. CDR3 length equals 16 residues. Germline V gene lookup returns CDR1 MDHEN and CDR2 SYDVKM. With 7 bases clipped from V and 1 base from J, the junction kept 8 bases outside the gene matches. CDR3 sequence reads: CASTRGGAGNTGELFF. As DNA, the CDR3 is TGTGCCAGCACCCGGGGGGGCGCGGGGAACACCGGGGAGCTGTTTTTT.

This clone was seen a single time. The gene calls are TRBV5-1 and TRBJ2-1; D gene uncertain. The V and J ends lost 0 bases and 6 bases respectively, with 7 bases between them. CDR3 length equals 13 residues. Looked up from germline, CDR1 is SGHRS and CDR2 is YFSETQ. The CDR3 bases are TGCGCCAGCAGCTTGGAGGGCGGCAATGAGCAGTTCTTC. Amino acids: CASSLEGGNEQFF.

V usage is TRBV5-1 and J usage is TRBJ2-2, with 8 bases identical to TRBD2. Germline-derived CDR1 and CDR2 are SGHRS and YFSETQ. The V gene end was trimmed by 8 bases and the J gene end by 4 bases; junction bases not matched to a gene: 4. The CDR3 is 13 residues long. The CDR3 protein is CASRREVTGELFF. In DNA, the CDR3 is TGCGCCAGTAGGCGGGAGGTCACCGGGGAGCTGTTTTTT.

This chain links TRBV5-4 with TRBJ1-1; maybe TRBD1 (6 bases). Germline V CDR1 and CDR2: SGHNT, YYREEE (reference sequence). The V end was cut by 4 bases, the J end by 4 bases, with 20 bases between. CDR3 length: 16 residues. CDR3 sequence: CASSPSWSRGGTEAFF. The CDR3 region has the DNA TGTGCCAGCAGCCCTAGCTGGAGTCGAGGGGGCACTGAAGCTTTCTTT.

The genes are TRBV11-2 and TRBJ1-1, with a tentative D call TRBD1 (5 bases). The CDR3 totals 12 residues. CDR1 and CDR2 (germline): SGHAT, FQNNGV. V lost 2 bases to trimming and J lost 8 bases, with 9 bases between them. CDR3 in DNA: TGTGCCAGCAGCTTAAAGGGGCTCGAAGCTTTCTTT. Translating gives CASSLKGLEAFF.

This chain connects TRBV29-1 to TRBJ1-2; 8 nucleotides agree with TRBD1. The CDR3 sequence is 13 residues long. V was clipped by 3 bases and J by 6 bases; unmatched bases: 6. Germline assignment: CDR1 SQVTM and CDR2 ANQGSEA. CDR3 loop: CSVDLDRANGYTF. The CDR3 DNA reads TGCAGCGTTGACCTGGACAGGGCGAATGGCTACACCTTC.

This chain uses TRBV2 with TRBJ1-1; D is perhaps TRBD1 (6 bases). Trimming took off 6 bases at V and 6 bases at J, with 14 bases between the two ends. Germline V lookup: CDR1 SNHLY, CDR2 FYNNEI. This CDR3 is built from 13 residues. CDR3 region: CASSFQGQAEAFF. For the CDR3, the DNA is TGTGCCAGCAGCTTTCAGGGGCAGGCTGAAGCTTTCTTT. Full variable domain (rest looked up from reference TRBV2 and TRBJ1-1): EPEVTQTPSHQVTQMGQEVILRCVPISNHLYFYWYRQILGQKVEFLVSFYNNEISEKSEIFDDQFSVERPDGSNFTLKIRSTKLEDSAMYFCASSFQGQAEAFFGQGTRLTVV.

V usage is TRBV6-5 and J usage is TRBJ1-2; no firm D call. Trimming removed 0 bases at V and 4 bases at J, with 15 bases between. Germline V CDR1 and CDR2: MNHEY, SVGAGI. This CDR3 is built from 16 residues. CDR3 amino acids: CASSYSLAGWAYGYTF. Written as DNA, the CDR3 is TGTGCCAGCAGTTACTCGTTGGCCGGATGGGCCTATGGCTACACCTTC.

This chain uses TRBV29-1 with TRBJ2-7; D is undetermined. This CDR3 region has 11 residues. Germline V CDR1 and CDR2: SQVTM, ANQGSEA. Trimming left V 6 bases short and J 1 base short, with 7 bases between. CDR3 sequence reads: CSVEDSYEQYF. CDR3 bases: TGCAGCGTCGAGGATTCCTACGAGCAGTACTTC.